A selection of T cell receptor beta chains follows, all from one sample in a study of shared clonotypes between healthy human individuals. Libraries were prepared by immunoSEQ multiplex PCR; TCRdb keeps only in-frame clonotypes and omits some of them. The sample carries hundreds of thousands of clones, around four fifths recorded once. The sample taken for sequencing was memory CD4+ T cells sorted from blood. Receptors originate from a woman in her twenties or thirties in good health. CDR3s include the opening cysteine and the closing phenylalanine or tryptophan. Each record gives: clone size, V gene, J gene, D gene, CDR3 protein, CDR3 DNA. The D gene is left open where the match is weak. Clone size is stated in some rows and not others, as once, few, many or a class when expanded.

>.|TRBV10-2|TRBJ2-7|.
CASSESGSSYEQYF
TGCGCCAGCAGTGAGTCAGGGAGCTCCTACGAGCAGTACTTC
>few|TRBV15|TRBJ1-1|.
CATSRRGNTEAFF
TGTGCCACCAGCAGGAGGGGGAACACTGAAGCTTTCTTT
>.|TRBV14|TRBJ1-3|.
CASSQAHPIYF
TGTGCCAGCAGCCAAGCTCATCCCATATATTTT
>once|TRBV7-6|TRBJ2-1|.
CASSLELLSYNEQFF
TGTGCCAGCAGTCTTGAACTCCTCTCCTACAATGAGCAGTTCTTC
>many|TRBV28|TRBJ2-7|TRBD1
CASSFRDRGTYEQYF
TGTGCCAGCAGTTTCCGGGACAGGGGTACGTACGAGCAGTACTTC
>.|TRBV4-1|TRBJ2-2|.
CASSLRDLRGGELFF
TGCGCCAGCAGCCTCCGCGACTTAAGGGGCGGGGAGCTGTTTTTT
>.|TRBV10-3|TRBJ1-5|.
CAISESGGRLGQPQHF
TGTGCCATCAGTGAGTCAGGAGGGCGATTGGGTCAGCCCCAGCATTTT
>.|TRBV30|TRBJ2-1|TRBD2
CAWSPGGTSGSRDEQFF
TGTGCCTGGAGCCCTGGAGGGACTAGCGGGAGTCGAGATGAGCAGTTCTTC
>.|TRBV6-1|TRBJ2-3|.
CASSGGLGGGDGGQYF
TGTGCCAGCAGTGGTGGTCTGGGAGGGGGGGATGGAGGGCAGTATTTT
>.|TRBV4-1|TRBJ1-5|.
CASSQMVGDGGGTLEPQHF
TGCGCCAGCAGCCAGATGGTGGGGGACGGAGGCGGGACCCTCGAGCCCCAGCATTTT
>.|TRBV10-1|TRBJ2-3|.
CASSEGGTDTQYF
TGCGCCAGCAGTGAGGGGGGAACAGATACGCAGTATTTT
>many|TRBV10-2|TRBJ2-1|.
CASRAAVSEQFF
TGCGCCAGCAGAGCTGCGGTGAGTGAGCAGTTCTTC
>.|TRBV19|TRBJ2-3|TRBD1
CASSRRGQNTFTDTQYF
TGTGCCAGTAGCCGCCGGGGACAGAACACATTCACAGATACGCAGTATTTT
>.|TRBV2|TRBJ2-1|.
CASSWTAGPSEQFF
TGTGCCAGCAGCTGGACAGCTGGACCCAGTGAGCAGTTCTTC
>.|TRBV5-8|TRBJ2-1|.
CASRSPSRPNEQFF
TGTGCCAGCAGAAGCCCCTCTCGACCTAATGAGCAGTTCTTC
>.|TRBV19|TRBJ1-1|.
CASSIGGGRTEAFF
TGTGCCAGTAGTATAGGCGGGGGGCGGACTGAAGCTTTCTTT
>.|TRBV5-6|TRBJ2-5|TRBD1
CASSLAPDRQETQYF
TGTGCCAGCAGCTTGGCCCCGGACAGGCAAGAGACCCAGTACTTC
>.|TRBV6-1|TRBJ2-1|.
CASSVRLDGGYNEQFF
TGTGCCAGCAGTGTCCGGCTCGATGGGGGCTACAATGAGCAGTTCTTC
>.|TRBV2|TRBJ2-2|.
CASSGGTAGLFF
TGTGCCAGCAGCGGGGGGACAGCCGGGCTGTTTTTT
>.|TRBV7-9|TRBJ1-2|.
CASSSIPGGDNYGYTF
TGTGCCAGCAGCTCAATCCCCGGGGGGGACAACTATGGCTACACCTTC
>once|TRBV6-1|TRBJ1-1|.
CASIWIGRGNTEAFF
TGTGCCAGCATTTGGATAGGCAGGGGGAACACTGAAGCTTTCTTT
>many|TRBV11-2|TRBJ2-1|TRBD2
CASSLAGGEQFF
TGTGCCAGCAGCTTAGCGGGGGGTGAGCAGTTCTTC
>.|TRBV19|TRBJ2-5|.
CASSIGASRTPQYF
TGTGCCAGTAGTATAGGTGCTAGCCGGACACCCCAGTACTTC
>few|TRBV5-1|TRBJ2-3|.
CASSLKGLTDTQYF
TGCGCCAGCAGCTTGAAGGGGTTAACAGATACGCAGTATTTT
>few|TRBV7-6|TRBJ2-5|.
CASSRPSRGRVQETQYF
TGTGCCAGCTCACGCCCCTCCAGGGGGAGGGTCCAAGAGACCCAGTACTTC
>.|TRBV5-1|TRBJ2-1|.
CASSLASASYNEQFF
TGCGCCAGCAGCTTGGCCAGCGCATCCTACAATGAGCAGTTCTTC
>.|TRBV7-9|TRBJ2-6|.
CASTAGPGANVLTF
TGTGCCAGCACCGCCGGGCCTGGGGCCAACGTCCTGACTTTC
>few|TRBV7-9|TRBJ1-3|.
CASSQDRASGNTIYF
TGTGCCAGCAGCCAGGACCGCGCTTCTGGAAACACCATATATTTT
>.|TRBV10-3|TRBJ1-1|.
CAISDPGGASTEAFF
TGTGCCATCAGTGACCCCGGGGGGGCTAGCACTGAAGCTTTCTTT